Each of the 9 T cell receptor beta chains below was sequenced from the same sample in a study of T cells in Graves' hyperthyroidism and ophthalmopathy. It was RNA transcripts that yielded the amplified TCR beta CDR3 regions. First-round RT-PCR with HTBI primers amplified the TCR CDR3 region. TCRdb reprocessed the multiplex PCR reads via MiXCR and lists one record per CDR3 protein. Of around 340,000 distinct CDR3 sequences in the sample, around a sixth were seen once. Sequencing used blood. The receptor set was obtained from a woman between 40 and 50 years old with Graves' ophthalmopathy.

The V call is TRBV7-9, the J call TRBJ2-5; D gene ambiguous. The germline V gene encodes CDR1 SEHNR and CDR2 FQNEAQ (reference sequence). This CDR3 contains 15 residues. V was pared by 2 bases and J by 5 bases, with 15 bases between. The chain's CDR3 is CASSLIVGLRETQYF. CDR3 in DNA: TGTGCCAGCAGCTTAATAGTGGGATTGCGGGAGACCCAGTACTTC.

The rearrangement joins TRBV20-1 to TRBJ2-7; 8 bases align to TRBD1. From germline, CDR1 is DFQATT and CDR2 SNEGSKA (reference sequence). CDR3 length: 13 residues. Trimming took 7 bases from V and 5 from J; bases not matched to a gene: 10. CDR3 coding DNA: TGCAGTGTTACCTCATTGACAGGGGACGAGCAGTACTTC. It translates to CSVTSLTGDEQYF.

This clonotype was seen at least ten times. In DNA form, the CDR3 reads TGTGCCAGCAGTTACTCGGGAGAAGGACAGGGGATTAGGAAGCAGTACTTC. Translating gives CASSYSGEGQGIRKQYF. The chain links TRBV6-5 to TRBJ2-7, with 9 bases that match TRBD1. The trim removed 0 bases at V and 8 bases at J, leaving 14 bases unmatched. From germline, CDR1 is MNHEY and CDR2 SVGAGI. This CDR3 region has 17 residues.

This sequence joins TRBV12-3 or TRBV12-4 and TRBJ2-2; 9 positions match TRBD1. The ends lost 6 bases at V and 3 bases at J; junction bases unmatched: 5. This CDR3 has 15 amino acids. CDR3 region: CASSGTGSYTGELFF. CDR3 sequence (DNA): TGTGCCAGCAGCGGGACAGGGTCGTACACCGGGGAGCTGTTTTTT.

This clonotype was seen many times. V and J are TRBV19 and TRBJ2-7; D possibly uses TRBD1 or TRBD2 (5 bases each). CDR1 LNHDA and CDR2 SQIVND come from the germline V gene (reference sequence). The V gene lost 6 bases and the J gene lost 0 bases, with 15 bases spanning the gap. This CDR3 comprises 15 residues. The CDR3 nucleotides are TGTGCCAGTAGCCCTCGGTCGGGGCCCTCCTACGAGCAGTACTTC. Its translation is CASSPRSGPSYEQYF.

This clonotype came up many times. The chain uses TRBV4-2 and TRBJ2-7; 8 nucleotides line up with TRBD2. The V gene's germline CDR1 is LGHNA and CDR2 YNFKEQ. The V and J ends lost 1 base and 0 bases, in that order; junction bases with no gene match: 5. The CDR3 has 16 residues. The chain's CDR3 is CASSQVVAGSSYEQYF. The CDR3 coding sequence is TGTGCCAGCAGCCAAGTTGTAGCGGGAAGCTCCTACGAGCAGTACTTC.

This clonotype occurred many times. The chain links TRBV12-3 or TRBV12-4 to TRBJ1-1, with 7 bases that match TRBD1. This CDR3 is 17 amino acids long. With V trimmed by 5 bases and J by 0 bases, 12 bases remained unmatched. The CDR3 coding sequence is TGTGCCAGCAGTCACAGGGGTGGGGGGTACATGAACACTGAAGCTTTCTTT. Amino acids: CASSHRGGGYMNTEAFF.

The rearrangement joins TRBV2 to TRBJ2-5; 8 positions agree with TRBD2. The CDR3 loop spans 15 amino acids. Looked up from germline, CDR1 is SNHLY and CDR2 is FYNNEI. V trimming: 6 bases; J trimming: 5 bases; junction bases outside the gene matches: 11. CDR3: CASSHGTRGLETQYF. CDR3 bases: TGTGCCAGCAGCCACGGGACTAGGGGTCTGGAGACCCAGTACTTC.

Ten or more counts support this clonotype. CDR3 nucleotide sequence: TGTGCCAGTAGTGCCTGGACAGTAGCTCTGGGGGCCAACGTCCTGACTTTC. This translates into CASSAWTVALGANVLTF. The chain uses TRBV19 and TRBJ2-6, with D perhaps matching TRBD1 (6 bases). CDR1 and CDR2 from the germline V gene are LNHDA and SQIVND (reference sequence). The CDR3 runs to 17 residues. Trimming left V 5 bases short and J 4 bases short, with 18 bases between.